This T cell receptor (beta chain) was sequenced in a study of shared clonotypes between healthy human individuals. Unmatched junction bases numbered 10, after V lost 3 bases and J lost 2 bases. Germline CDR1 and CDR2: KGHSH and LQKENI. This CDR3 is 17 amino acids long. Produced via immunoSEQ multiplex PCR; TCRdb's table is partial and in-frame only. The sample lists some 1 million clones, about 70% occurring once. V usage is TRBV18 and J usage is TRBJ1-5; 7 bases fit TRBD1. The receptor comes from a man younger than 35 in good health. Source material: memory CD4+ T cells sorted from blood. Subset here: CD45RA-negative fraction. The CDR3 sequence: CASSPRQGSAGNQPQHF. DNA for the CDR3: TGTGCCAGCTCACCTCGACAGGGATCCGCCGGCAATCAGCCCCAGCATTTT.